In its sample, the clone carrying this TCR beta chain was seen a few times. The antigen remains undetermined. The sample is drawn from a study of T-cell reconstitution after alpha-beta-depleted transplantation in children. TCRbeta library construction was performed incorporating unique molecular identifiers. TCRdb independently ran MiXCR on the PCR reads; one entry per CDR3 protein. The sample carries about 980,000 distinct CDR3 sequences, about 29% recorded once. This CDR3 comprises 16 residues. Germline V gene lookup returns CDR1 MNHEY and CDR2 SVGAGI. The germline V and J ends were trimmed by 1 base and 4 bases, with 16 bases remaining between them. Study-wide results and limits: Surviving recipient T cells and thymic progenitors produced the high day-60 TCRbeta diversity seen in some patients. Several hundred expanded graft clones reportedly gave rise to the alpha-beta T cells present about two months after transplant. Diversity and T-cell counts at one year after transplant derived mostly from new T cells.

The TCR originated in a boy in the first two years of life who had a stem cell transplant for SCID, so the T cells may come from the graft donor. V usage is TRBV6-5 and J usage is TRBJ2-5, with D maybe TRBD2 (6 bases). Source: PBMCs, mostly from graft donor cells, taken 360 days after TCRalphabeta/CD19-depleted stem cell transplant. CDR3 region: CASSYWSSSVGETQYF. In DNA form, the CDR3 reads TGTGCCAGCAGTTACTGGTCGTCTAGCGTGGGAGAGACCCAGTACTTC.